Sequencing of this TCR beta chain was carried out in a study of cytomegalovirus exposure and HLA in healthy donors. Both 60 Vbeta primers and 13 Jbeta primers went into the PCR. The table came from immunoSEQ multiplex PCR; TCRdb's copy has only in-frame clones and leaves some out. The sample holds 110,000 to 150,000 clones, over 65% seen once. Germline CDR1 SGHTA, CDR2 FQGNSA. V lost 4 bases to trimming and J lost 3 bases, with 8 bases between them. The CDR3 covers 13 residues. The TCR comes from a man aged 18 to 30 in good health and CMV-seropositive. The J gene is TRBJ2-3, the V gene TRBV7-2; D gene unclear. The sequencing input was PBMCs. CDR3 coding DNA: TGTGCCAGCAGCTCAGGATATACAGATACGCAGTATTTT. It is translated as CASSSGYTDTQYF.